This TCR beta chain was identified in a study of blood T cell repertoires in COVID-19. Study summary: Samples taken during acute and convalescent COVID-19 were collected in the United States, Italy and Spain. In each case, the material was cDNA or gDNA derived from T cells, B-cell-depleted T cells, or PBMCs.

In the study's own analysis: Estimation of nucleated cell counts relied on the amplification of reference gene primers. The protocol was immunoSEQ multiplex PCR, while the TCRdb copy is restricted to in-frame clones and leaves out a portion. The DNA was the basis for D and trimming; V, J and clone size are from that table. Counted here are roughly 60,000 clones, roughly four fifths occurring once; the ten biggest clones make up around 3.8%. V was shortened by 4 bases and J by 0 bases, with 10 bases between the two germline ends. The CDR3 contains 14 residues. CDR1 and CDR2 from the germline V gene are GTSNPN and SVGIG (reference sequence).

The sequencing sample was made of peripheral blood. The origin of this receptor is a woman aged 80 or over with acute or convalescent COVID-19. The chain combines TRBV30 with TRBJ2-1; D is perhaps TRBD1 (6 bases). CDR3 sequence (DNA): TGTGCCTGGAAGGACAGAGTCTCCTACAATGAGCAGTTCTTC. This codes for CAWKDRVSYNEQFF.